The rows below give T cell receptor beta chains drawn from one sample of a study of cytomegalovirus exposure and HLA in healthy donors. Assay: immunoSEQ multiplex PCR; the TCRdb copy retains only in-frame clones and omits some. Counted here are about 160,000 clones, more than 60% occurring once; the ten biggest clones make up 7%. Sequencing used PBMCs. These receptors all come from a middle-aged woman in good health and CMV-seropositive. Both conserved end residues are part of each CDR3. A D gene is named only where the DNA matches it firmly. The size entry is marked missing in some rows and otherwise reads once, few, many or a size class.

TRBJ1-1,NA,TRBV10-3,few,CAISNRDGGTTEAFF,TGTGCCATCAGTAACCGGGACGGGGGGACCACTGAAGCTTTCTTT
TRBJ2-7,TRBD2,TRBV15,NA,CATSREYSGTRASYEQYF,TGTGCCACCAGCAGAGAATATAGCGGGACACGGGCCTCGTACGAGCAGTACTTC
TRBJ2-5,TRBD1,TRBV2,NA,CASNRDRAQETQYF,TGTGCCAGCAACCGGGACAGGGCGCAAGAGACCCAGTACTTC
TRBJ2-7,NA,TRBV13,NA,CASSLWRDSSYEQYF,TGTGCCAGCAGCCTGTGGCGGGACAGCTCCTACGAGCAGTACTTC
TRBJ1-1,NA,TRBV19,NA,CATNPPPGSNTEAFF,TGTGCCACTAACCCCCCGCCAGGATCGAACACTGAAGCTTTCTTT
TRBJ2-1,TRBD1,TRBV7-8,NA,CASSSQDRSSYNEQFF,TGTGCCAGCAGCTCTCAGGACAGGTCGTCCTACAATGAGCAGTTCTTC
TRBJ2-5,TRBD1,TRBV11-3,NA,CASSRTGEETQYF,TGTGCCAGCAGCCGTACAGGGGAAGAGACCCAGTACTTC
TRBJ2-2,NA,TRBV12-5,NA,CASGPTVRGNTGELFF,TGTGCTAGTGGCCCGACGGTCAGGGGAAACACCGGGGAGCTGTTTTTT
TRBJ1-5,NA,TRBV27,NA,CASSFEGGSNQPQHF,TGTGCCAGCAGTTTTGAAGGGGGAAGCAATCAGCCCCAGCATTTT
TRBJ1-4,TRBD1,TRBV19,NA,CASSSPANRGEKLFF,TGTGCCAGTAGTAGTCCAGCAAACAGGGGTGAAAAACTGTTTTTT
TRBJ2-1,NA,TRBV5-4,NA,CASSLGGMDEQFF,TGTGCCAGCAGCTTGGGCGGAATGGATGAGCAGTTCTTC
TRBJ2-3,NA,TRBV11-2,NA,CASSLETRDTQYF,TGTGCCAGCAGTTTAGAGACCAGGGATACGCAGTATTTT
TRBJ2-5,NA,TRBV30,NA,CAWSVAGRMTETQYF,TGTGCCTGGAGTGTCGCGGGCCGCATGACAGAGACCCAGTACTTC
TRBJ2-1,TRBD2,TRBV6-5,few,CASSYSGVGRGNEQFF,TGTGCCAGCAGTTACTCGGGGGTTGGGAGGGGCAATGAGCAGTTCTTC
TRBJ1-1,NA,TRBV15,NA,CATSRGQSLGAFF,TGTGCCACCAGCAGAGGCCAGTCCCTCGGGGCTTTCTTT
TRBJ2-2,NA,TRBV9,NA,CASSPSPWGDGGGELFF,TGTGCCAGCAGCCCGTCACCGTGGGGGGACGGAGGCGGGGAGCTGTTTTTT
TRBJ1-2,TRBD1,TRBV5-1,NA,CASSRDGQGIYGYGYTF,TGCGCCAGCAGCAGGGATGGACAGGGGATTTATGGCTATGGCTACACCTTC